These 3 T cell receptor beta chains share one sample of origin, sequenced in a study of regulatory T cells in long-lasting Graves disease (dated by TCRdb to about 2021). Libraries were made using multiplex PCR. These reads were obtained on an Illumina HiSeq 4000. CDR3 regions were amplified by Arm-PCR with iRepertoire HTBI primers to construct TCR beta libraries. Clones were called with MiXCR by TCRdb after fastp trimmed the public reads at Q25, and only in-frame beta chains were retained. Rows with one shared CDR3 protein collapse into an entry with the most common genes and DNA. In all, the sample holds 350,000 to 550,000 distinct CDR3 sequences, and 14% to 15% of those were seen once. The top ten clonotypes cover 16% of the sample. The time point label of this sample denotes: newly diagnosed GD, antithyroid drugs for less than 3 months. For both TCR sequencing and RNA sequencing, RNA was extracted from PBMCs using TRIzol.

This same sample was also part of a study on T cells in Graves' hyperthyroidism and ophthalmopathy.

The sample was peripheral blood mononuclear cells (PBMCs), taken at new diagnosis, from a patient treated with antithyroid drugs. These receptors all come from a young woman with Graves disease. Donor details come from another sample of the same person, matched by shared clones.

This clonotype was picked up many times. The chain is built from TRBV24-1 and TRBJ2-5; a possible D gene is TRBD1 (5 bases). The CDR3 spans 17 residues. Trimming left V 6 bases short and J 2 bases short, with 21 bases between. Germline-derived CDR1 and CDR2 are KGHDR and SFDVKD. The CDR3 here is CATSSPIPTAQQETQYF. The CDR3 region has the DNA TGTGCCACCAGTTCGCCCATTCCGACAGCGCAACAAGAGACCCAGTACTTC.

Comments on this clonotype: The final CDR3 position lacks the conserved phenylalanine or tryptophan, pointing to a likely read error. The rearrangement uses TRBV29-1 and TRBJ1-6; D gene uncertain. The CDR3 is made up of 11 amino acids. Germline CDR1 SQVTM, CDR2 ANQGSEA. This chain's CDR3 is CIWHGRTPLHS. CDR3 DNA: TGCATATGGCATGGGCGGACACCCCTCCACTCT.

The chain links TRBV5-1 to TRBJ2-3; 9 positions match TRBD2. This CDR3 has 16 residues. CDR1 and CDR2 (germline): SGHRS, YFSETQ. V lost 4 bases and J lost 2; bases outside the gene matches: 8. CDR3 sequence: CASSPGASGVTDTQYF. The CDR3, as DNA: TGCGCCAGCAGCCCGGGGGCTAGCGGGGTCACAGATACGCAGTATTTT.